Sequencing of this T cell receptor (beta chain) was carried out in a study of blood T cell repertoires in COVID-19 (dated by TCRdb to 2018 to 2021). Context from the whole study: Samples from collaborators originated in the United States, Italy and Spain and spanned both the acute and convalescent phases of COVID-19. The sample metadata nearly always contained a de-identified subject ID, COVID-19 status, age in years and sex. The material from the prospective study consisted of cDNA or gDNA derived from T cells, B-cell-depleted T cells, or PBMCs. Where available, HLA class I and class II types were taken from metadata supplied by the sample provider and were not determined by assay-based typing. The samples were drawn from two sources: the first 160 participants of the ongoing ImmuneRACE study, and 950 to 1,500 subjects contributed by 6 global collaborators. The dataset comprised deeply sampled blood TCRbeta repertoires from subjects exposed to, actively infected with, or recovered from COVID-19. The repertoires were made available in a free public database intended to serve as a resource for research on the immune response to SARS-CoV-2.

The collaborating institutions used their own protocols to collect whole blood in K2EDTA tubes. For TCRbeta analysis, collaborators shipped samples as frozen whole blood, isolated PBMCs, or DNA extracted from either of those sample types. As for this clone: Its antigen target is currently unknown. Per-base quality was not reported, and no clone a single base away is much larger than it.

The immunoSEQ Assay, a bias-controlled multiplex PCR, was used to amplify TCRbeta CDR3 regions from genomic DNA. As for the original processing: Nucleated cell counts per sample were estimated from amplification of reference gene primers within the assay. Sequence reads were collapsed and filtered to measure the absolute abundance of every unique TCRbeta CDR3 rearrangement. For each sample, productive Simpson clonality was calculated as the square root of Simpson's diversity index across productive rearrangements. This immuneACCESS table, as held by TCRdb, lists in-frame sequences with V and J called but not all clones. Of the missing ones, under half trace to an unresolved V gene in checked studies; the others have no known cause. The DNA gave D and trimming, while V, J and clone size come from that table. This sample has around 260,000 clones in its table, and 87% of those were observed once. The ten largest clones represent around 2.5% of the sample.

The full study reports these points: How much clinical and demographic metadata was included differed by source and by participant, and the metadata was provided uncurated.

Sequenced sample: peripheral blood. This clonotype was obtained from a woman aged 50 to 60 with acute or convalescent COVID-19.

The CDR3 region reads CSGIGQESSYEQYF. In nucleotides, the sequence is TGCAGCGGGATCGGACAGGAGAGCTCCTACGAGCAGTACTTC. The V and J segments used are TRBV29-1 and TRBJ2-7; the central 7 bases match TRBD1. V and J are trimmed by 7 bases and 0 bases, and the gene matches miss 9 bases of the junction. From the cysteine through the phenylalanine, the CDR3 covers 14 amino acids. Only the CDR3 portion is preserved as DNA: 42 bases, with reading frame beginning at the first base. CDR1 and CDR2 were assigned from the germline V gene as SQVTM and ANQGSEA.